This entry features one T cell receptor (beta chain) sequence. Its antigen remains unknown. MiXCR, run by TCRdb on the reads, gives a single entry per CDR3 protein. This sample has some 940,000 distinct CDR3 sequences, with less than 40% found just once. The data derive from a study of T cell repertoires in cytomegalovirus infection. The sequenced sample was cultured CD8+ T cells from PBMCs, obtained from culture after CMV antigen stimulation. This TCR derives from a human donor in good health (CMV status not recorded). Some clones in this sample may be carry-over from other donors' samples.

The CDR3 DNA follows: TGTGCCAGCAGCTTAGGATCCTCTTCGAGTGGCGATCAGCCCCAGCATTTT. As protein: CASSLGSSSSGDQPQHF. This chain joins TRBV7-6 and TRBJ1-5, with D unclear. V was cut by 1 base and J by 5 bases, with 18 bases left in between. The CDR3 contains 17 residues. Germline V lookup: CDR1 SGHVS, CDR2 FNYEAQ. The whole variable domain, filled in from reference TRBV7-6 and TRBJ1-5, reads GAGVSQSPRYKVTKRGQDVALRCDPISGHVSLYWYRQALGQGPEFLTYFNYEAQQDKSGLPNDRFSAERPEGSISTLTIQRTEQRDSAMYRCASSLGSSSSGDQPQHFGDGTRLSIL.